Listed here are 22 T cell receptor beta chains from one sample, sequenced in a study of early T cells in non-severe SARS-CoV-2 infection. MiXCR was run by TCRdb on the 5' RACE reads, yielding one entry per CDR3 protein. The table records more than 85,000 distinct CDR3 sequences, around a sixth of them present only once. The source was whole blood, collected at baseline. These receptors originate from an adult who was a healthcare worker with PCR-confirmed SARS-CoV-2 infection or an uninfected control (not recorded which).

CDR3 nucleotides: TGTGCCAGCAGCTTAGGGCTGATGAGTGAGACCCAGTACTTC. This codes for CASSLGLMSETQYF. This chain connects TRBV11-1 to TRBJ2-5, with D unclear. Trimming took off 1 base at V and 5 bases at J, with 11 bases between the two ends. In germline, CDR1 is SGHAT, CDR2 FQDESV (reference sequence). The length of the CDR3 is 14 residues.

This clonotype was seen only a few times. V usage is TRBV12-3 or TRBV12-4 and J usage is TRBJ1-5, with D perhaps matching TRBD1 (5 bases). Between the trimmed V and J ends, which lost 0 bases and 2 bases, there was a span of 11 bases. CDR3 size: 16 residues. The CDR3 protein is CASSLAAGNGNQPQHF. Here the CDR3 DNA reads TGTGCCAGCAGTTTAGCAGCAGGGAATGGCAATCAGCCCCAGCATTTT.

This clonotype came up once. This sequence joins TRBV18 and TRBJ1-4; possibly TRBD1 for D (5 bases). The V gene's germline CDR1 is KGHSH and CDR2 LQKENI. V lost 2 bases, J lost 4 bases, and 11 bases lay in between. The CDR3 runs to 15 residues. CDR3 loop: CASSPARQNNEKLFF. CDR3 nucleotide sequence: TGTGCCAGCTCACCAGCTCGACAGAATAATGAAAAACTGTTTTTT.

The rearrangement joins TRBV5-1 to TRBJ2-5; the D is unclear. CDR3 size: 14 residues. Trimming left V 4 bases short and J 1 base short, with 11 bases between. Germline V gene lookup returns CDR1 SGHRS and CDR2 YFSETQ. The CDR3, as DNA: TGCGCCAGCAGCCACCGCGTGGGCCAAGAGACCCAGTACTTC. Its translation: CASSHRVGQETQYF.

DNA of the CDR3: TGTGCCAGCAGTGAAGCCCCAGCGGGAGTCCCCAATGAGCAGTTCTTC. Amino acids: CASSEAPAGVPNEQFF. The V gene is TRBV2, the J gene TRBJ2-1; 8 nucleotides agree with TRBD2. The CDR3 runs to 16 residues. The J segment lost 6 bases and the V segment lost 0 bases, leaving 7 bases of the junction unmatched. Germline V lookup: CDR1 SNHLY, CDR2 FYNNEI.

The gene calls are TRBV24-1 and TRBJ2-2; D possibly corresponds to TRBD1 (6 bases). The CDR3 consists of 14 residues. V lost 9 bases to trimming and J lost 1 base, with 11 bases between them. CDR1 and CDR2 from the germline V gene are KGHDR and SFDVKD. CDR3 residues: CATLDSLNTGELFF. CDR3 DNA sequence: TGTGCCACCTTGGACAGTCTGAACACCGGGGAGCTGTTTTTT.

This clonotype was detected a few times. V usage is TRBV11-3 and J usage is TRBJ2-7; TRBD1 agrees at 9 bases. The CDR3 runs to 14 residues. V lost 3 bases to trimming and J lost 3 bases; unmatched junction nucleotides: 3. The V gene's germline CDR1 is SGHNT and CDR2 YENEEA. In DNA, the CDR3 is TGTGCCAGCAGCTTGGGACAGGGAGGCTACGAGCAGTACTTC. It encodes CASSLGQGGYEQYF. Based on the CDR3 plus reference TRBV11-3 and TRBJ2-7, the full variable domain is EAGVVQSPRYKIIEKKQPVAFWCNPISGHNTLYWYLQNLGQGPELLIRYENEEAVDDSQLPKDRFSAERLKGVDSTLKIQPAELGDSAVYLCASSLGQGGYEQYFGPGTRLTVT.

The genes are TRBV6-2 or TRBV6-3 and TRBJ2-1; D unclear. Germline assignment: CDR1 MNHEY and CDR2 SVGEGT. This CDR3 has 13 residues. V shed 7 bases and J shed 5 bases, with 12 bases lying between them. This chain's CDR3 is CASTNFADNEQFF. As DNA, the CDR3 is TGTGCCAGCACGAACTTTGCGGACAATGAGCAGTTCTTC.

This clonotype was seen a handful of times. J is TRBJ2-1 and V is TRBV20-1; 10 bases line up with TRBD2. The J segment lost 9 bases and the V segment lost 5 bases, leaving 10 bases of the junction unmatched. Per germline, CDR1 DFQATT and CDR2 SNEGSKA (reference sequence). This CDR3 spans 14 amino acids. Here the CDR3 reads CSAAPTSGMGEQFF. The DNA for the CDR3 is TGCAGTGCTGCACCCACTAGCGGGATGGGTGAGCAGTTCTTC.

V is TRBV4-1 and J is TRBJ2-5, with 7 bases lining up with TRBD2. The V gene end was trimmed by 4 bases and the J gene end by 4 bases; junction bases not matched to a gene: 9. The CDR3 is 15 residues long. Germline CDR1 reads MGHRA; CDR2 reads YSYEKL. CDR3 loop: CASSRGGGDGETQYF. The CDR3 nucleotides are TGCGCCAGCAGCCGCGGGGGAGGGGACGGAGAGACCCAGTACTTC.

This clonotype was found many times. The rearrangement uses TRBV11-2 and TRBJ2-1, with D maybe TRBD2 (6 bases). The CDR3 runs 15 residues. Germline V gives CDR1 SGHAT, CDR2 FQNNGV. Trimming cost V 0 bases and J 7 bases, with 13 bases left between them. CDR3 nucleotide sequence: TGTGCCAGCAGCTTAGATTTCGGTGCGGGAAATGAGCAGTTCTTC. This gives the protein CASSLDFGAGNEQFF.

The V gene is TRBV18, the J gene TRBJ1-2; no reliable D call. Looked up from germline, CDR1 is KGHSH and CDR2 is LQKENI. V was shortened by 2 bases and J by 9 bases, with 13 bases between the two germline ends. The CDR3 is made up of 13 amino acids. CDR3 DNA: TGTGCCAGCTCACCAGGGGTCCAGATTAGCTACACCTTC. Protein product: CASSPGVQISYTF.

This chain joins TRBV30 and TRBJ1-4; D remains unclear. Germline CDR1 is GTSNPN and CDR2 is SVGIG (reference sequence). V was trimmed by 3 bases and J by 8 bases, leaving 7 bases between them. The CDR3 consists of 11 residues. The CDR3 sequence: CAWSRKEKLFF. CDR3 DNA: TGTGCCTGGAGCCGTAAGGAAAAACTGTTTTTT.

The V call is TRBV5-4, the J call TRBJ2-1, with 9 positions matching TRBD1. Germline CDR1 reads SGHNT; CDR2 reads YYREEE (reference sequence). The CDR3 has 15 residues. V lost 3 bases and J lost 7; bases outside the gene matches: 8. CDR3 in amino acids: CASSSPGQGSNEQFF. CDR3 DNA sequence: TGTGCCAGCAGCTCGCCGGGACAGGGTTCAAATGAGCAGTTCTTC.

This chain joins TRBV27 and TRBJ2-2, with D perhaps matching TRBD2 (6 bases). Trimming took off 9 bases at V and 2 bases at J, with 10 bases between the two ends. Per germline, CDR1 MNHEY and CDR2 SMNVEV (reference sequence). The CDR3 totals 13 residues. The CDR3 protein is CASGRGNTGELFF. The DNA for the CDR3 is TGTGCCAGTGGGCGGGGTAACACCGGGGAGCTGTTTTTT.

The rearrangement joins TRBV12-3 or TRBV12-4 to TRBJ2-7; weak D call: TRBD2 (5 bases). The CDR3 length is 16 residues. V was shortened by 6 bases and J by 2 bases, with 20 bases between the two germline ends. The CDR3 loop is CASSDPSGIWTYEQYF. In DNA form, the CDR3 reads TGTGCCAGCAGCGATCCGAGCGGCATTTGGACCTACGAGCAGTACTTC.

A few counts support this clonotype. The CDR3 bases are TGTGCCACAGGACAGCAAGAGACCCAGTACTTC. It yields the protein CATGQQETQYF. This sequence joins TRBV10-3 and TRBJ2-5; D is perhaps TRBD1 (6 bases). The V and J ends lost 10 bases and 2 bases respectively, with 8 bases between them. Germline CDR1 and CDR2: ENHRY and SYGVKD. This CDR3 spans 11 amino acids.

This clonotype has just a few counts. The rearrangement uses TRBV20-1 and TRBJ2-7; D might be TRBD2 (6 bases). Germline loops: CDR1 DFQATT, CDR2 SNEGSKA (reference sequence). The CDR3 is made up of 14 amino acids. Trimming took off 4 bases at V and 6 bases at J, with 19 bases between the two ends. CDR3 nucleotides: TGCAGTGCTATTCGAGGTAGCGGTCGATCCGAGCAGTACTTC. Protein product: CSAIRGSGRSEQYF.

This clonotype was counted between two and nine times. This chain uses TRBV20-1 with TRBJ1-1; tentative D call: TRBD1 (5 bases). From germline, CDR1 is DFQATT and CDR2 SNEGSKA (reference sequence). V gave up 0 bases and J gave up 7 bases, with 9 bases separating them. The CDR3 loop spans 12 amino acids. In DNA form, the CDR3 reads TGCAGTGCTAGAGACGCGACAGTTGAAGCTTTCTTT. It translates to CSARDATVEAFF.

This clonotype was found many times. The rearrangement links TRBV12-3 or TRBV12-4 to TRBJ2-7; possibly TRBD1 for D (6 bases). V was cut by 3 bases and J by 4 bases, with 13 bases left in between. The CDR3 covers 14 residues. The chain's CDR3 is CASSLPNRDYEQYF. CDR3 coding DNA: TGTGCCAGCAGTTTGCCCAACAGGGATTACGAGCAGTACTTC.

This clonotype has ten or more counts. V usage is TRBV12-3 or TRBV12-4 and J usage is TRBJ2-2, with 7 bases that match TRBD2. The CDR3 is 14 amino acids. V dropped 7 bases and J dropped 5; count of bases not matched to a gene: 7. The CDR3: CASTSRGVTGELFF. As DNA, the CDR3 is TGTGCCAGCACCTCTCGGGGGGTAACCGGGGAGCTGTTTTTT.

The chain employs TRBV11-2 and TRBJ2-7; the D call may be TRBD1 or TRBD2 (5 bases each). The CDR3 totals 13 residues. The germline V gene has CDR1 SGHAT and CDR2 FQNNGV. V gave up 5 bases and J gave up 1 base, with 9 bases separating them. The CDR3: CASSEGLSYEQYF. The CDR3 nucleotides read TGTGCCAGCAGCGAGGGGCTATCCTACGAGCAGTACTTC.